The sequence of this TCR beta chain was determined in a study of OX40 agonist ivuxolimab in advanced cancers. Across the study: Those treated in dose escalation had hepatocellular carcinoma, melanoma, renal cell cancer or head and neck cancer.

With regard to this clone: Its specificity is not known. At one end, the junction sequence differs from germline, possibly due to a read error.

Assay: immunoSEQ multiplex PCR; the TCRdb copy retains only in-frame clones and omits some. The top ten clones hold around 21% of a sample with about 77,000 clones, about 93% of them seen once. Study conclusions and caveats: Patients who responded partially at 0.1-3.0 mg/kg showed clonal expansion ranking among the lowest.

The sample here was CD4+ or CD8+ T cells sorted from blood, taken in a trial of the OX40 agonist ivuxolimab. The sequence came from an adult with an advanced solid tumor such as melanoma, head and neck, liver or kidney cancer.

DNA of the CDR3: TGTGCCAGCAGGCTCCGGGGGTTGGATGGCTACGCCTTC. Residues: CASRLRGLDGYAF. The V call is TRBV6-5, the J call TRBJ1-2, with D possibly being TRBD1 (5 bases). The germline CDR1 and CDR2 sequences are MNHEY and SVGAGI. The CDR3 has 13 residues.